This T cell receptor (beta chain) was identified during a study of regulatory T cells in long-lasting Graves disease. Broader study findings: Accuracy was possibly reduced by small sample size. Fewer public clonotypes were shared by new patients (over 950) than by persistent patients (fewer than 3,000).

The time point is: newly diagnosed GD, antithyroid drugs for less than 3 months. PBMC-derived RNA was used for the TCR library. Investigators report Graves' disease was diagnosed under American Thyroid Association guidelines. Building of the TCR beta libraries involved iRepertoire HTBI primers and Arm-PCR of CDR3 regions. TCRdb analysed the multiplex PCR reads with MiXCR anew, one entry per CDR3 protein. Found here are about 300,000 distinct CDR3 sequences, under 20% of them singletons; the top ten hold about two fifths. This clonotype was detected many times. Its antigen is not identified. Sequencing used peripheral blood mononuclear cells (PBMCs), obtained at new diagnosis, from a patient treated with antithyroid drugs. This receptor was obtained from a female donor with Graves disease.

The CDR3 is CASSLAGTGWSEAFF. The CDR3 region has the DNA TGCGCCAGCAGCTTGGCGGGGACAGGGTGGAGTGAAGCTTTCTTT. The chain carries TRBV5-1 and TRBJ1-1, with 9 bases matching TRBD1. The CDR3 is made up of 15 amino acids. J gave up 7 bases and V 0 bases, and 7 bases lay outside the gene matches. Germline loops: CDR1 SGHRS, CDR2 YFSETQ. Full variable domain (remainder filled in from reference TRBV5-1 and TRBJ1-1): KAGVTQTPRYLIKTRGQQVTLSCSPISGHRSVSWYQQTPGQGLQFLFEYFSETQRNKGNFPGRFSGRQFSNSRSEMNVSTLELGDSALYLCASSLAGTGWSEAFFGQGTRLTVV.